This T cell receptor (beta chain) was captured by sequencing in a study of OX40 agonist ivuxolimab in advanced cancers. Germline values: CDR1 WNHNN, CDR2 SYGVQD (reference sequence). The CDR3 has 14 amino acids. Trimming shortened V by 6 bases and J by 3 bases, and 11 bases separated the two germline ends. Measured with immunoSEQ multiplex PCR; TCRdb has only the in-frame clones, and not every one. Among 95,000 or so clones listed, approximately 85% were seen once. The chain carries TRBV10-1 and TRBJ2-2; unclear D gene. The sequence was obtained from an adult with an advanced solid tumor such as melanoma, head and neck, liver or kidney cancer. The starting material was CD4+ or CD8+ T cells sorted from blood, obtained in a trial of the OX40 agonist ivuxolimab. DNA for the CDR3: TGCGCCAGCAGCCGGACCCGCTACACCGGGGAGCTGTTTTTT. It encodes CASSRTRYTGELFF.